This is a list of T cell receptor beta chains from one sample in a study of blood T cell repertoires in COVID-19. This table comes from immunoSEQ multiplex PCR, and its TCRdb copy is limited to in-frame clones, with some not included. The repertoire holds some 350,000 clones, with around 87% as singletons. The sample comprised PBMCs or T cells enriched from blood (not recorded which). These receptor sequences come from a woman aged 25 to 39 who had recovered from COVID-19. CDR3s include the opening cysteine and the closing phenylalanine or tryptophan. A D gene is named only where the DNA matches it firmly. Where a row states a size, it is once, few, many or the class of an expanded clone; other rows omit it.

J gene: TRBJ1-2
D gene: NA
V gene: TRBV5-6
clone size: NA
CDR3 protein: CASSILDKWNYGYTF
CDR3 DNA: TGTGCCAGCAGCATCTTGGACAAGTGGAACTATGGCTACACCTTC

J gene: TRBJ1-6
D gene: TRBD1
V gene: TRBV27
clone size: NA
CDR3 protein: CASKLTGQGYSPLHF
CDR3 DNA: TGTGCCAGCAAGCTCACGGGACAGGGTTATTCACCCCTCCACTTT

J gene: TRBJ1-1
D gene: NA
V gene: TRBV5-6
clone size: NA
CDR3 protein: CASTWGSAGGGREDEAFF
CDR3 DNA: TGTGCCAGCACCTGGGGTTCTGCTGGCGGGGGCAGGGAGGATGAAGCTTTCTTT

J gene: TRBJ2-5
D gene: NA
V gene: TRBV7-9
clone size: NA
CDR3 protein: CASSLHRETQYF
CDR3 DNA: TGTGCCAGCAGCTTACATCGGGAGACCCAGTACTTC

J gene: TRBJ2-7
D gene: NA
V gene: TRBV5-1
clone size: NA
CDR3 protein: CASSQASVGTLHEQYF
CDR3 DNA: TGCGCCAGCAGCCAGGCCAGTGTGGGTACTCTCCACGAGCAGTACTTC

J gene: TRBJ1-2
D gene: NA
V gene: TRBV3-1/TRBV3-2
clone size: NA
CDR3 protein: CASSQASLLRYGYTF
CDR3 DNA: TGTGCCAGCAGCCAAGCCTCCCTTCTGCGCTATGGCTACACCTTC

J gene: TRBJ1-2
D gene: TRBD1
V gene: TRBV29-1
clone size: NA
CDR3 protein: CSVADRASYGYTF
CDR3 DNA: TGCAGCGTGGCAGACAGGGCGAGCTATGGCTACACCTTC

J gene: TRBJ1-1
D gene: TRBD1
V gene: TRBV6-5
clone size: NA
CDR3 protein: CASSLRGQKAFF
CDR3 DNA: TGTGCCAGCAGCCTCAGGGGACAGAAAGCTTTCTTT

J gene: TRBJ2-2
D gene: TRBD1
V gene: TRBV19
clone size: NA
CDR3 protein: CASSKAGQGRGELFF
CDR3 DNA: TGTGCCAGTAGTAAAGCCGGACAGGGAAGAGGGGAGCTGTTTTTT

J gene: TRBJ2-7
D gene: NA
V gene: TRBV11-3
clone size: NA
CDR3 protein: CASSKGGEQYF
CDR3 DNA: TGTGCCAGCAGCAAAGGGGGCGAGCAGTACTTC

J gene: TRBJ1-6
D gene: NA
V gene: TRBV19
clone size: NA
CDR3 protein: CASSAADFGGTLHF
CDR3 DNA: TGTGCCAGTAGTGCGGCGGACTTTGGGGGGACCCTCCACTTT

J gene: TRBJ1-2
D gene: TRBD1
V gene: TRBV6-5
clone size: NA
CDR3 protein: CASKDRDRVNYGYTF
CDR3 DNA: TGTGCCAGCAAGGACCGGGACAGGGTAAACTATGGCTACACCTTC

J gene: TRBJ1-2
D gene: NA
V gene: TRBV6-5
clone size: few
CDR3 protein: CASTGEGVYGYTF
CDR3 DNA: TGTGCCAGCACCGGAGAAGGCGTATATGGCTACACCTTC

J gene: TRBJ1-2
D gene: NA
V gene: TRBV30
clone size: NA
CDR3 protein: CAWSLAQTPLLYGYTF
CDR3 DNA: TGTGCCTGGAGTTTAGCGCAGACACCGCTTCTCTATGGCTACACCTTC

J gene: TRBJ2-7
D gene: TRBD1
V gene: TRBV28
clone size: once
CDR3 protein: CASSLYGRDRGYEQYF
CDR3 DNA: TGTGCCAGCAGTTTATATGGGAGGGACAGGGGCTACGAGCAGTACTTC

J gene: TRBJ1-2
D gene: NA
V gene: TRBV3-1/TRBV3-2
clone size: NA
CDR3 protein: CASSPVGDSYGYTF
CDR3 DNA: TGTGCCAGCAGCCCAGTCGGCGACAGCTATGGCTACACCTTC

J gene: TRBJ2-1
D gene: NA
V gene: TRBV7-2
clone size: NA
CDR3 protein: CASSLGGGNEQFF
CDR3 DNA: TGTGCCAGCAGCTTAGGCGGTGGCAATGAGCAGTTCTTC

J gene: TRBJ2-5
D gene: NA
V gene: TRBV14
clone size: NA
CDR3 protein: CASSRARETQYF
CDR3 DNA: TGTGCCAGCAGCCGAGCCCGGGAGACCCAGTACTTC

J gene: TRBJ1-2
D gene: TRBD1
V gene: TRBV6-5
clone size: NA
CDR3 protein: CASSKKGQSIYGYTF
CDR3 DNA: TGTGCCAGCAGTAAAAAGGGACAGTCAATCTATGGCTACACCTTC

J gene: TRBJ2-2
D gene: TRBD2
V gene: TRBV7-8
clone size: NA
CDR3 protein: CASSSEFFSGGAAGELFF
CDR3 DNA: TGTGCCAGCAGCTCCGAATTTTTTAGCGGGGGGGCGGCCGGGGAGCTGTTTTTT

J gene: TRBJ1-1
D gene: TRBD1
V gene: TRBV5-1
clone size: NA
CDR3 protein: CASSQMTGRNTEAFF
CDR3 DNA: TGCGCCAGCAGCCAGATGACAGGGCGGAACACTGAAGCTTTCTTT

J gene: TRBJ1-6
D gene: NA
V gene: TRBV5-1
clone size: NA
CDR3 protein: CASSSYRSYNSPLHF
CDR3 DNA: TGCGCCAGCAGCTCTTACAGATCCTATAATTCACCCCTCCACTTT

J gene: TRBJ2-2
D gene: TRBD2
V gene: TRBV6-6
clone size: once
CDR3 protein: CASTPAGAKGGELFF
CDR3 DNA: TGTGCCAGCACCCCAGCGGGGGCCAAGGGCGGGGAGCTGTTTTTT

J gene: TRBJ2-7
D gene: NA
V gene: TRBV5-4
clone size: NA
CDR3 protein: CASSTANRYQYF
CDR3 DNA: TGTGCCAGCAGCACGGCGAACAGATACCAGTACTTC

J gene: TRBJ1-3
D gene: NA
V gene: TRBV11-3
clone size: NA
CDR3 protein: CASSLGVAGNTIYF
CDR3 DNA: TGTGCCAGCAGCTTAGGAGTGGCTGGAAACACCATATATTTT

J gene: TRBJ1-2
D gene: NA
V gene: TRBV12-2
clone size: few
CDR3 protein: CASKGEDGYTF
CDR3 DNA: TGTGCAAGCAAAGGGGAAGATGGCTACACCTTC

J gene: TRBJ1-6
D gene: TRBD1
V gene: TRBV6-6
clone size: NA
CDR3 protein: CASSQGRTGTHNSPLHF
CDR3 DNA: TGTGCCAGCAGTCAGGGCAGGACAGGAACTCATAATTCACCCCTCCACTTT

J gene: TRBJ2-5
D gene: NA
V gene: TRBV3-1/TRBV3-2
clone size: once
CDR3 protein: CASSQSPGKETQYF
CDR3 DNA: TGTGCCAGCAGCCAAAGCCCGGGGAAAGAGACCCAGTACTTC

J gene: TRBJ2-5
D gene: NA
V gene: TRBV7-2
clone size: once
CDR3 protein: CASSLSGAETQYF
CDR3 DNA: TGTGCCAGCAGCTTATCAGGGGCGGAGACCCAGTACTTC

J gene: TRBJ1-2
D gene: NA
V gene: TRBV28
clone size: NA
CDR3 protein: CASSKDRHYGYTF
CDR3 DNA: TGTGCCAGCAGTAAGGACAGACACTATGGCTACACCTTC

J gene: TRBJ1-2
D gene: TRBD1
V gene: TRBV28
clone size: NA
CDR3 protein: CASSSKRTGRLDGGYTF
CDR3 DNA: TGTGCCAGCAGTAGTAAGAGGACAGGGAGACTGGATGGTGGCTACACCTTC

J gene: TRBJ2-5
D gene: NA
V gene: TRBV6-4
clone size: once
CDR3 protein: CASSEDFQETQYF
CDR3 DNA: TGTGCCAGCAGTGAGGACTTCCAAGAGACCCAGTACTTC